In this sample, the clone carrying this T cell receptor (beta chain) turned up many times. This specimen belongs to a study of T cells in Graves' hyperthyroidism and ophthalmopathy. CDR3 length equals 15 residues. V lost 0 bases and J lost 5, with 11 bases in between. From germline, CDR1 is LGHDT and CDR2 YNNKEL (reference sequence). Absent ophthalmopathy progression within 18 months defined stable Graves' hyperthyroidism. TCR beta CDR3 regions were amplified from RNA transcripts. RT-PCR in the first round (using the HTBI primer set) targeted the TCR CDR3. TCRdb re-derived calls from the multiplex PCR reads in MiXCR, one entry per CDR3 protein. The sample contains about 200,000 distinct CDR3 sequences, around a sixth of which appear only once.

The chain carries TRBV3-1 and TRBJ2-1; D may correspond to TRBD1 or TRBD2 (6 bases each). Material for sequencing was blood. This clonotype was sampled from a woman in her forties or fifties with Graves' hyperthyroidism. The CDR3 nucleotides read TGTGCCAGCAGCCAAGATTGGGGGGCGGACAATGAGCAGTTCTTC. Amino acid sequence: CASSQDWGADNEQFF.